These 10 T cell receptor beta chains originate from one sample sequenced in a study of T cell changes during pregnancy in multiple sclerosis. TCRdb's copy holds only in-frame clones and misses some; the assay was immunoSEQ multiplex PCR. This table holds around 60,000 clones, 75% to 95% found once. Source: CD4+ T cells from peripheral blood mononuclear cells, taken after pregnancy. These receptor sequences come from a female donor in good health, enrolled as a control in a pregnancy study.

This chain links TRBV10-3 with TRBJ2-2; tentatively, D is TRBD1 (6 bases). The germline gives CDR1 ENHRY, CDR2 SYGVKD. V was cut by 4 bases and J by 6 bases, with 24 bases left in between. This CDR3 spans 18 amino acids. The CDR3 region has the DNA TGTGCCATCAGTGGTATAGGGATTCGGGACAACCACGCCGGGGAGCTGTTTTTT. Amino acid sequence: CAISGIGIRDNHAGELFF.

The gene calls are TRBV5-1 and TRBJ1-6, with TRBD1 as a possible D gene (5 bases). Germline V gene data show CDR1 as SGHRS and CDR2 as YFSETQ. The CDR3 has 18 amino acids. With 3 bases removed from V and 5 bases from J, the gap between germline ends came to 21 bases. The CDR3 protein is CASSSQVTQQSNNSPLHF. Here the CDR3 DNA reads TGCGCCAGCAGCTCACAGGTCACACAACAATCTAATAATTCACCCCTCCACTTT.

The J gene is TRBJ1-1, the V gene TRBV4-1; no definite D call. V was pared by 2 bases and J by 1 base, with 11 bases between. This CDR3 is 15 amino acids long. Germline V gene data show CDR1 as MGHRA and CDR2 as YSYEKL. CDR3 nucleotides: TGCGCCAGCAGCCAACCTCGGGAGGGGAACACTGAAGCTTTCTTT. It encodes CASSQPREGNTEAFF.

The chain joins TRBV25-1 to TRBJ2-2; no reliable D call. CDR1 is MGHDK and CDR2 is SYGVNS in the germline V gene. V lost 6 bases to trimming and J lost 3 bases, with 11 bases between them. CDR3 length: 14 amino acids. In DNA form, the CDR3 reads TGTGCCAGCAGCGAGAGAGGCGACACCGGGGAGCTGTTTTTT. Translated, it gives CASSERGDTGELFF. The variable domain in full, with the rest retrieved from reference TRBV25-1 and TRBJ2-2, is EADIYQTPRYLVIGTGKKITLECSQTMGHDKMYWYQQDPGMELHLIHYSYGVNSTEKGDLSSESTVSRIRTEHFPLTLESARPSHTSQYLCASSERGDTGELFFGEGSRLTVL.

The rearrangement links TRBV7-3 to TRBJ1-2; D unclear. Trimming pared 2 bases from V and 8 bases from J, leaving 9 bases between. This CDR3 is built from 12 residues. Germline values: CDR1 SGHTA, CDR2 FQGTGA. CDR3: CASSLVGRGYTF. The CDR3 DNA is TGTGCCAGCAGCTTAGTGGGGAGAGGCTACACCTTC.

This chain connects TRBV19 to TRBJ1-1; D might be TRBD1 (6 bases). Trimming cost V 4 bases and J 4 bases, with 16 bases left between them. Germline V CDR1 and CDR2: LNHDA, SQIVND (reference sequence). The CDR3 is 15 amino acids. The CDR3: CASSTATGIGTEAFF. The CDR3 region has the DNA TGTGCCAGTAGTACCGCTACAGGGATTGGCACTGAAGCTTTCTTT.

The CDR3 coding sequence is TGTGCCAGCAGTCAAGACAGATACACTGAAGCTTTCTTT. Its translation is CASSQDRYTEAFF. This sequence joins TRBV6-5 and TRBJ1-1; maybe TRBD1 (5 bases). CDR3 size: 13 residues. V was cut by 5 bases and J by 3 bases, with 10 bases left in between. Germline V gives CDR1 MNHEY, CDR2 SVGAGI.

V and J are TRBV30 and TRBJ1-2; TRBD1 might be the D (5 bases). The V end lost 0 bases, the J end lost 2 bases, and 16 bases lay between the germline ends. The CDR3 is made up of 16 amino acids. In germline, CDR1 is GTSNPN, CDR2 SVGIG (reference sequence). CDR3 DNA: TGTGCCTGGAGTGTACTTCTCGACAGTCCGAACTATGGCTACACCTTC. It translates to CAWSVLLDSPNYGYTF.

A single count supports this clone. The CDR3 DNA sequence: TGTGCCAGCAGCTTAGCAGGGACAGCTGGAAACACCATATATTTT. This encodes CASSLAGTAGNTIYF. The chain is built from TRBV7-9 and TRBJ1-3; 7 nucleotides align to TRBD1. CDR1 is SEHNR and CDR2 is FQNEAQ in the germline V gene (reference sequence). Losses at the gene ends were 0 bases for V and 2 bases for J; bases not matched to a gene: 1. The CDR3 sequence is 15 residues long.

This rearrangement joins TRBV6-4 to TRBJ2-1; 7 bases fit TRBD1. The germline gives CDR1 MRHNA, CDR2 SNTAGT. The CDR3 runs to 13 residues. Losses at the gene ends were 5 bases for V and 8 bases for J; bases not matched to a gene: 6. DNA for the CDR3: TGTGCCAGCAGTCAACGTGGACAGGATGAGCAGTTCTTC. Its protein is CASSQRGQDEQFF.